Listed here is a single TCR beta chain. The sample originates from a study of blood T cell repertoires in COVID-19. The authors' processing: Researchers report that nucleated cell counts were estimated from reference gene primer amplification. Using immunoSEQ multiplex PCR, the repertoire was profiled, and TCRdb retains in-frame clones only, with some absent. From that table come the V and J calls and clone size; the DNA was used to work out D and trimming. The data hold about 200,000 clones, with less than 90% observed a single time. Per the germline V gene, CDR1 is ENHRY and CDR2 is SYGVKD. There are 13 residues in the CDR3. V dropped 0 bases and J dropped 8 bases, with 10 bases sitting between them.

This chain connects TRBV10-3 to TRBJ1-2; D unclear. Material: peripheral blood. This clonotype was obtained from a woman aged 70-85 years with acute or convalescent COVID-19. The CDR3 loop reads CAISESAVRGYTF. Written as DNA, the CDR3 is TGTGCCATCAGTGAGTCGGCAGTTCGCGGCTACACCTTC.